This TCR beta chain was recorded in a study of cytomegalovirus exposure and HLA in healthy donors. Study results and caveats: Relative to equally common others, HLA-associated TCR beta chains showed greater clonal expansion in a later analysis. Reported findings show TCR beta sequences accurately forecast HLA-A and HLA-B alleles in most subjects. Cytomegalovirus status was reportedly diagnosed by the classifier with high sensitivity and specificity. Later analysis associated a missense DCLRE1C variant with TCR beta V- and J-gene trimming.

Comments on this clone: No antigen is known for it.

PCR was performed using 60 Vbeta and 13 Jbeta primers. Produced via immunoSEQ multiplex PCR; TCRdb's table is partial and in-frame only. The sample records around 150,000 clones, around 80% being singletons. With 0 bases removed from V and 2 bases from J, the gap between germline ends came to 11 bases. This CDR3 is built from 16 residues. The germline V gene has CDR1 LNHNV and CDR2 YYDKDF (reference sequence). The TCR sequence derives from a girl aged 10-17 years in good health and CMV-seropositive. The gene calls are TRBV15 and TRBJ1-5; D unclear. Specimen: PBMCs. This CDR3 reads CATSREAPQGNQPQHF. CDR3 DNA: TGTGCCACCAGCAGAGAGGCCCCGCAGGGCAATCAGCCCCAGCATTTT.